These 21 T cell receptor beta chains were all obtained from the same sample, sequenced in a study of cytomegalovirus exposure and HLA in healthy donors. PCR employed 60 Vbeta and 13 Jbeta primers. TCRdb keeps only in-frame clones here, not all; method: immunoSEQ multiplex PCR. The table records some 80,000 clones, 60% to 85% of them present only once. Sequencing was carried out using PBMCs. These receptors originate from a man aged 40-55 years in good health and CMV-seronegative.

The chain has TRBV29-1 and TRBJ2-5; TRBD2 matches at 9 bases. The CDR3 totals 16 residues. The ends lost 4 bases at V and 4 bases at J; junction bases unmatched: 13. Germline CDR1 and CDR2: SQVTM and ANQGSEA. The CDR3 DNA sequence: TGCAGCGTTGCTTCGGGACTAGCTCGAGTGGGAGAGACCCAGTACTTC. Encoded protein: CSVASGLARVGETQYF.

J is TRBJ1-1 and V is TRBV18; possible D gene TRBD1, 6 bases. The V end was cut by 2 bases, the J end by 1 base, with 17 bases between. The germline CDR1 and CDR2 sequences are KGHSH and LQKENI. CDR3 length: 17 amino acids. The CDR3 DNA follows: TGTGCCAGCTCACCAGAAATATCGGCAGGGGCGAACACTGAAGCTTTCTTT. Residues: CASSPEISAGANTEAFF.

V and J are TRBV18 and TRBJ1-2; 7 bases map to TRBD1. The CDR3 runs 14 residues. CDR1 KGHSH and CDR2 LQKENI come from the germline V gene. V was clipped by 4 bases and J by 6 bases; unmatched bases: 8. As DNA, the CDR3 is TGTGCCAGCTCACTTCAAACAGGGGAAGATGGCTACACCTTC. This gives the protein CASSLQTGEDGYTF. Full variable domain (outside the CDR3, taken from reference TRBV18 and TRBJ1-2): NAGVMQNPRHLVRRRGQEARLRCSPMKGHSHVYWYRQLPEEGLKFMVYLQKENIIDESGMPKERFSAEFPKEGPSILRIQQVVRGDSAAYFCASSLQTGEDGYTFGSGTRLTVV.

For the CDR3, the DNA is TGCGCCAGCAGGCGTGGGAGTTACGGTTTCGAGACCCAGTACTTC. Translating it yields CASRRGSYGFETQYF. V usage is TRBV5-1 and J usage is TRBJ2-5, with a weak D call TRBD2 (5 bases). CDR1 and CDR2 (germline): SGHRS, YFSETQ. The CDR3 length is 15 residues. The V end lost 5 bases, the J end lost 5 bases, and 19 bases lay between the germline ends.

J is TRBJ2-7 and V is TRBV4-1; TRBD1 might be the D (6 bases). The CDR3 sequence is 14 residues long. Germline CDR1 is MGHRA and CDR2 is YSYEKL. Trimming left V 1 base short and J 4 bases short, with 11 bases between. This CDR3 is CASSQGLGGYEQYF. The CDR3 coding sequence is TGCGCCAGCAGCCAAGGTTTAGGGGGTTACGAGCAGTACTTC.

The gene calls are TRBV28 and TRBJ1-3; D possibly corresponds to TRBD1 (5 bases). The V gene lost 7 bases and the J gene lost 0 bases, with 10 bases spanning the gap. The length of the CDR3 is 14 residues. Per germline, CDR1 MDHEN and CDR2 SYDVKM. The CDR3, as DNA: TGTGCCAGCATTGACAGCATCTCTGGAAACACCATATATTTT. Residues: CASIDSISGNTIYF.

V and J are TRBV19 and TRBJ2-2; the match to TRBD2 covers 8 bases. The CDR3 runs to 14 residues. Per the germline V gene, CDR1 is LNHDA and CDR2 is SQIVND (reference sequence). The V gene end was trimmed by 8 bases and the J gene end by 7 bases; junction bases not matched to a gene: 9. DNA for the CDR3: TGTGCCAGTTTTCCGGGACTAGTCAACGGGGAGCTGTTTTTT. Translation: CASFPGLVNGELFF. Full variable domain (rest looked up from reference TRBV19 and TRBJ2-2): DGGITQSPKYLFRKEGQNVTLSCEQNLNHDAMYWYRQDPGQGLRLIYYSQIVNDFQKGDIAEGYSVSREKKESFPLTVTSAQKNPTAFYLCASFPGLVNGELFFGEGSRLTVL.

V gene TRBV7-3 combines with J gene TRBJ2-1; 9 nucleotides align to TRBD2. The germline CDR1 and CDR2 sequences are SGHTA and FQGTGA. With V trimmed by 1 base and J by 9 bases, 7 bases remained unmatched. CDR3 length: 15 residues. This CDR3 is CASSLNAGGLGEQFF. As DNA, the CDR3 is TGTGCCAGCAGCTTAAACGCGGGAGGGCTCGGTGAGCAGTTCTTC.

This clone turned up a few times. J is TRBJ1-1 and V is TRBV6-1; D gene uncertain. The CDR3 loop spans 13 amino acids. V gave up 3 bases and J gave up 0 bases, with 5 bases separating them. Germline values: CDR1 MNHNS, CDR2 SASEGT. The CDR3 protein is CASSDSMNTEAFF. CDR3 nucleotide sequence: TGTGCCAGCAGTGACAGTATGAACACTGAAGCTTTCTTT.

This chain uses TRBV18 with TRBJ2-3; the D is unclear. Germline CDR1 and CDR2: KGHSH and LQKENI. Trimming cost V 1 base and J 2 bases, with 13 bases left between them. The length of the CDR3 is 16 residues. The CDR3 DNA reads as TGTGCCAGCTCACCACTTCTGGCGGTTCCCACAGATACGCAGTATTTT. Protein product: CASSPLLAVPTDTQYF.

CDR3 nucleotide sequence: TGTGCCAGCAGTTCCACAGGAGGCAATCAGCCCCAGCATTTT. Encoded protein: CASSSTGGNQPQHF. The V gene is TRBV6-6, the J gene TRBJ1-5; D is perhaps TRBD1 (5 bases). The CDR3 totals 14 residues. V lost 4 bases to trimming and J lost 2 bases, with 9 bases between them. The germline CDR1 and CDR2 sequences are MNHNY and SVGAGI (reference sequence).

The V and J genes are TRBV19 and TRBJ2-1, with 14 bases identical to TRBD2. CDR1 is LNHDA, CDR2 SQIVND, per germline (reference sequence). The ends lost 10 bases at V and 0 bases at J; junction bases unmatched: 8. The CDR3 covers 17 residues. The CDR3 loop reads CATGTSGSWSSYNEQFF. The CDR3 nucleotides read TGTGCCACTGGGACTAGCGGGAGCTGGAGCTCCTACAATGAGCAGTTCTTC.

The V call is TRBV5-1, the J call TRBJ2-1; 12 bases line up with TRBD1. CDR1 and CDR2 from the germline V gene are SGHRS and YFSETQ. This CDR3 region has 16 residues. After removal of 4 bases from V and 13 bases from J, the junction contained 15 bases not matched to a gene. CDR3 region: CASSGLAGTGGEGQFF. CDR3 DNA sequence: TGCGCCAGCAGCGGATTGGCCGGGACAGGGGGCGAGGGACAGTTCTTC.

The rearrangement links TRBV14 to TRBJ2-7; D is perhaps TRBD2 (6 bases). CDR3 length: 13 residues. The V and J ends lost 4 bases and 9 bases respectively, with 16 bases between them. Per the germline V gene, CDR1 is SGHDN and CDR2 is FVKESK. This chain's CDR3 is CASSPWGGSAQYF. In nucleotides, the CDR3 is TGTGCCAGCAGCCCCTGGGGAGGTAGCGCGCAGTACTTC.

On this clone: Other DNA sequences in the same sample also yield this CDR3. The chain has TRBV7-6 and TRBJ1-1; D is unresolved. The germline V gene has CDR1 SGHVS and CDR2 FNYEAQ. The CDR3 has 14 residues. V was cut by 5 bases and J by 4 bases, with 14 bases left in between. The CDR3: CASSQLTRGTEAFF. Here the CDR3 DNA reads TGTGCCAGCAGCCAACTAACTCGGGGCACTGAAGCTTTCTTT.

As DNA, the CDR3 is TGTGCCAGCAGTGAAGGAGTAGGGACAGGGAACACTGAAGCTTTCTTT. Translation gives CASSEGVGTGNTEAFF. The V gene is TRBV6-4, the J gene TRBJ1-1; 8 bases match TRBD1. This CDR3 is 16 amino acids long. The trim removed 3 bases at V and 1 base at J, leaving 7 bases unmatched. CDR1 is MRHNA and CDR2 is SNTAGT in the germline V gene.

This clone occurred a few times. This chain uses TRBV6-5 with TRBJ1-4; TRBD1 matches at 9 bases. V was pared by 5 bases and J by 7 bases, with 2 bases of the junction left unmatched. In germline, CDR1 is MNHEY, CDR2 SVGAGI. CDR3 length: 13 amino acids. The CDR3 nucleotides read TGTGCCAGCAGTACAGGGGGCGTTGAAAAACTGTTTTTT. Translated: CASSTGGVEKLFF.

This clone turned up a few times. The V call is TRBV5-6, the J call TRBJ2-7, with 10 bases identical to TRBD2. The ends lost 0 bases at V and 0 bases at J; junction bases unmatched: 6. CDR3 length: 17 residues. CDR1 and CDR2 from the germline V gene are SGHDT and YYEEEE. The CDR3 loop reads CASSLASGSRSSYEQYF. In nucleotides, the CDR3 is TGTGCCAGCAGCTTGGCTAGCGGGAGTCGAAGCTCCTACGAGCAGTACTTC.

V and J are TRBV4-1 and TRBJ2-1, with TRBD2 matching 7 bases. Germline CDR1 is MGHRA and CDR2 is YSYEKL. Losses at the gene ends were 1 base for V and 4 bases for J; bases not matched to a gene: 1. The CDR3 has 14 residues. This CDR3 reads CASSQVGGYNEQFF. The CDR3 DNA is TGCGCCAGCAGCCAAGTGGGGGGGTACAATGAGCAGTTCTTC.

V usage is TRBV19 and J usage is TRBJ2-7, with TRBD1 as a possible D gene (6 bases). In germline, CDR1 is LNHDA, CDR2 SQIVND (reference sequence). CDR3 length: 14 residues. The V end was cut by 4 bases, the J end by 2 bases, with 12 bases between. DNA of the CDR3: TGTGCCAGTAGTACCGACAGGTTCCCCTACGAGCAGTACTTC. This codes for CASSTDRFPYEQYF.

The chain has TRBV4-2 and TRBJ1-3; 7 positions agree with TRBD1. The CDR3 consists of 16 residues. The V gene's germline CDR1 is LGHNA and CDR2 YNFKEQ. V was pared by 5 bases and J by 0 bases, with 7 bases of the junction left unmatched. CDR3 nucleotide sequence: TGTGCCAGCAGCAAAGGACAGGCAAGCTCTGGAAACACCATATATTTT. The encoded protein is CASSKGQASSGNTIYF.